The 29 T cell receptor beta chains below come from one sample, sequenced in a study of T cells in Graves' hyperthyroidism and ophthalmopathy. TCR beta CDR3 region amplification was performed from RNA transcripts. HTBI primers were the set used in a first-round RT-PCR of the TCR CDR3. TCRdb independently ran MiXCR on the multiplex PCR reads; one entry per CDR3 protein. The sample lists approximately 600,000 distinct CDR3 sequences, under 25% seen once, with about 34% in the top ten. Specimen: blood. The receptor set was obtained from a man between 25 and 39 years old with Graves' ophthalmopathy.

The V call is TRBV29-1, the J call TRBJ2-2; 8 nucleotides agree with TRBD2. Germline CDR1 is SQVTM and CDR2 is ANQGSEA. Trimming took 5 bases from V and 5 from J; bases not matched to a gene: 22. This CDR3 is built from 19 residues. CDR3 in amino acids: CSVSTRRSSGEGVTGELFF. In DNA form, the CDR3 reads TGCAGCGTTTCGACTAGAAGGAGTAGCGGGGAGGGTGTTACCGGGGAGCTGTTTTTT.

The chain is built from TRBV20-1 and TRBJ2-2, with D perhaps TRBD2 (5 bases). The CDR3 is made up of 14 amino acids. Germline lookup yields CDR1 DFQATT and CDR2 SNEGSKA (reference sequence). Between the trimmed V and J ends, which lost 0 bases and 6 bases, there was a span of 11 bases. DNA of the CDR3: TGCAGTGCTAGAGAGGACTCCGTCGCCGGGGAGCTGTTTTTT. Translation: CSAREDSVAGELFF.

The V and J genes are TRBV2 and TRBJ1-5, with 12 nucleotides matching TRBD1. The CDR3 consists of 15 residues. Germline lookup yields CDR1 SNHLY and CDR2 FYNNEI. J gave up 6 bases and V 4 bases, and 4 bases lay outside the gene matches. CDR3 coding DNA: TGTGCCAGCAGTGGGGACAGGGGGCAGGGTCAGCCCCAGCATTTT. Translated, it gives CASSGDRGQGQPQHF.

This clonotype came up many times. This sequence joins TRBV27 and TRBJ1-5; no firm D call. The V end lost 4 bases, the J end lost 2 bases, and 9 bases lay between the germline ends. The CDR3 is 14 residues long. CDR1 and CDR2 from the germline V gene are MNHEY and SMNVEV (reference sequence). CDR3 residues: CASSSFRGNQPQHF. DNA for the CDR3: TGTGCCAGCAGTTCTTTTAGAGGCAATCAGCCCCAGCATTTT.

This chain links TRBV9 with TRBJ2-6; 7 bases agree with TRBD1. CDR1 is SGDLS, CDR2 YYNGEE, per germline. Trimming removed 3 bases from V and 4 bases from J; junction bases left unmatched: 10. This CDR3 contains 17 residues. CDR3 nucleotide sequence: TGTGCCAGCAGCGCCCCCCTTACAGGGGACGGGGCCAACGTCCTGACTTTC. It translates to CASSAPLTGDGANVLTF.

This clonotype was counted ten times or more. CDR3: CASSLAGDSSYEQYF. As DNA, the CDR3 is TGTGCCAGCAGCTTAGCGGGGGACAGCTCCTACGAGCAGTACTTC. This sequence joins TRBV7-2 and TRBJ2-7; 7 bases agree with TRBD1. Germline values: CDR1 SGHTA, CDR2 FQGNSA. The ends lost 0 bases at V and 0 bases at J; junction bases unmatched: 2. The CDR3 runs to 15 residues.

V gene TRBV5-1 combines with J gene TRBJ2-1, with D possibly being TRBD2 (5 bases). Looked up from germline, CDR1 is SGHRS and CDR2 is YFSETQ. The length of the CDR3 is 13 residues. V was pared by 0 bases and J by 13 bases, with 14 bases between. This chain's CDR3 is CASSLEPGFEQFF. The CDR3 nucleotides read TGCGCCAGCAGCTTGGAACCGGGGTTTGAACAGTTCTTC.

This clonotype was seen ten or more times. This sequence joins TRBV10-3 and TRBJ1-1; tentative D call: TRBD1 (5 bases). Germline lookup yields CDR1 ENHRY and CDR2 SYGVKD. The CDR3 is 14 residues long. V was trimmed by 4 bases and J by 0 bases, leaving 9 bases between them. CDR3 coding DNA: TGTGCCATCAGTGGTCGGGGCGTGAACACTGAAGCTTTCTTT. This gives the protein CAISGRGVNTEAFF.

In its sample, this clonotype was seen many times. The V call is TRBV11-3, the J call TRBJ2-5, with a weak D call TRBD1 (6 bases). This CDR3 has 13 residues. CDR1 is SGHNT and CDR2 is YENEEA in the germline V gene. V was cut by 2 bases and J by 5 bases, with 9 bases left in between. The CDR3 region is CASSLHRAETQYF. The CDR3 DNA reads TGTGCCAGCAGCTTACACAGGGCGGAGACCCAGTACTTC.

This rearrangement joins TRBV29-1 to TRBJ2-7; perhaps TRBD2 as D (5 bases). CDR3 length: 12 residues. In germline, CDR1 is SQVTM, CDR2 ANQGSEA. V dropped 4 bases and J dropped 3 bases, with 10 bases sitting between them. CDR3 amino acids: CSVGDYDYEQYF. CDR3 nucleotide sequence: TGCAGCGTTGGTGACTACGACTACGAGCAGTACTTC.

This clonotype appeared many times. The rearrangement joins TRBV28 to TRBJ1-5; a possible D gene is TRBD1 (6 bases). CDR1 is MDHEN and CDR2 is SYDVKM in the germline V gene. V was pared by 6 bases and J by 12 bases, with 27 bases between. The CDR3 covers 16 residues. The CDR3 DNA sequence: TGTGCCAGCAGGACTGGGGGGGCAGGCCAACAGGGAGGCCAGCATTTT. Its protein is CASRTGGAGQQGGQHF.

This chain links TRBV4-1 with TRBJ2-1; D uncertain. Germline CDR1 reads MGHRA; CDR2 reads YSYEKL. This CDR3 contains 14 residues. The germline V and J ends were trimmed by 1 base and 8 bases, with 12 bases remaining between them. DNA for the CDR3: TGCGCCAGCAGCCAAGCGACGTTCGTGGATGAGCAGTTCTTC. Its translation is CASSQATFVDEQFF.

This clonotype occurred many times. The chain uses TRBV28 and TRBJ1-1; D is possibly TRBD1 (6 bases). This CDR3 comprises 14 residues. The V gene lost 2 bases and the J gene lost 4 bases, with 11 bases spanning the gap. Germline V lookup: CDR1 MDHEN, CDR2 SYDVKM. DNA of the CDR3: TGTGCCAGCAGTTTACCCGACAGGACCACTGAAGCTTTCTTT. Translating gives CASSLPDRTTEAFF.

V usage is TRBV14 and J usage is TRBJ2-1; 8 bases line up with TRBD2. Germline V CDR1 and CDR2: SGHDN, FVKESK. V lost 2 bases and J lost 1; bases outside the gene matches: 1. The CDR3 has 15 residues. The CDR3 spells CASSQRLASYNEQFF. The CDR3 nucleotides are TGTGCCAGCAGCCAACGACTAGCGTCCTACAATGAGCAGTTCTTC.

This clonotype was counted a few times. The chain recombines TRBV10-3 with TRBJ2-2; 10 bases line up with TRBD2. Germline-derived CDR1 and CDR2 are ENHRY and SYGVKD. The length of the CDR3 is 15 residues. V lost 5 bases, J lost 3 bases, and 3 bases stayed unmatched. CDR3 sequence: CAISTSGRDTGELFF. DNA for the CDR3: TGTGCCATCAGTACCAGCGGGAGGGACACCGGGGAGCTGTTTTTT.

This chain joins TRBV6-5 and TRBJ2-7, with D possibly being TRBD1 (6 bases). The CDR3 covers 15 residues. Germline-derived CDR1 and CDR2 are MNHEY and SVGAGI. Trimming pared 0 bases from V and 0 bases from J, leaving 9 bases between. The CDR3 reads CASSYSQGSSYEQYF. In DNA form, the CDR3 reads TGTGCCAGCAGTTACTCGCAGGGGAGCTCCTACGAGCAGTACTTC.

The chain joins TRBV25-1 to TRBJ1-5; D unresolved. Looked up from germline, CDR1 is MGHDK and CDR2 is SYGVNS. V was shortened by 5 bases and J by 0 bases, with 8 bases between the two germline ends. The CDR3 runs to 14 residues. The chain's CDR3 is CASSTTASNQPQHF. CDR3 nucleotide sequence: TGTGCCAGCAGTACAACAGCTAGCAATCAGCCCCAGCATTTT.

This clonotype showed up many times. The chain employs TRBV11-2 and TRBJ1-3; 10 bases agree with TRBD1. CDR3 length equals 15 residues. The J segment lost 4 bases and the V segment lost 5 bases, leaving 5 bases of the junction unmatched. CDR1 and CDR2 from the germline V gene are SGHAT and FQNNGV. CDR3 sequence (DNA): TGTGCCAGCAGCACCGGGACAGGGGAGGGAAACACCATATATTTT. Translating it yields CASSTGTGEGNTIYF.

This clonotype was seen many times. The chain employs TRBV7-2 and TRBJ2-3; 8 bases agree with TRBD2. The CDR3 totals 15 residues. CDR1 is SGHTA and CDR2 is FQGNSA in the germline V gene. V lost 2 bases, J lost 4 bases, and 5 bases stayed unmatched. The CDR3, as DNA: TGTGCCAGCAGCTTATTGAGCGGGAGCGCAGATACGCAGTATTTT. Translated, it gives CASSLLSGSADTQYF. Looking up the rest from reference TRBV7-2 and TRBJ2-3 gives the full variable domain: GAGVSQSPSNKVTEKGKDVELRCDPISGHTALYWYRQSLGQGLEFLIYFQGNSAPDKSGLPSDRFSAERTGGSVSTLTIQRTQQEDSAVYLCASSLLSGSADTQYFGPGTRLTVL.

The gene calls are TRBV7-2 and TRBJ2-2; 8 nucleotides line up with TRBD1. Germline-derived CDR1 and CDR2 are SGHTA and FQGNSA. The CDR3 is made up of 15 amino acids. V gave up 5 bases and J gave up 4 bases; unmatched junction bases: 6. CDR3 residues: CASSQRTGTTGELFF. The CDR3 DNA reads TGTGCCAGCAGCCAAAGGACAGGGACCACCGGGGAGCTGTTTTTT.

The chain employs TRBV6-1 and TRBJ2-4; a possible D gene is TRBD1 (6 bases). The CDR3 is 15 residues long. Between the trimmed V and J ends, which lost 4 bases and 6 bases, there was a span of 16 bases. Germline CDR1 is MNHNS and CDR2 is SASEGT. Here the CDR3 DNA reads TGTGCCAGCAGTGGGGGTCAGGGGTGGGCAAACATTCAGTACTTC. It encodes CASSGGQGWANIQYF.

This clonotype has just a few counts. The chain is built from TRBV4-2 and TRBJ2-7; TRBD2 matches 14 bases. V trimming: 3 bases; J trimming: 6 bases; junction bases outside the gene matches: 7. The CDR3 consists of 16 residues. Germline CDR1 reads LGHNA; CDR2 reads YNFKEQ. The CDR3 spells CASSQTGTSGSPEQYF. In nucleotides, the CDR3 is TGTGCCAGCAGCCAGACTGGGACTAGCGGGAGTCCCGAGCAGTACTTC.

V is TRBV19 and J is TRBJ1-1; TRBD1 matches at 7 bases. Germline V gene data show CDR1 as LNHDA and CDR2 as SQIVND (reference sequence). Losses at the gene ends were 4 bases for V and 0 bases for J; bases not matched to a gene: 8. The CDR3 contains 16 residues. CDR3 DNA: TGTGCCAGTAGTAAGGGGACAGTCCTCATGAACACTGAAGCTTTCTTT. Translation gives CASSKGTVLMNTEAFF.

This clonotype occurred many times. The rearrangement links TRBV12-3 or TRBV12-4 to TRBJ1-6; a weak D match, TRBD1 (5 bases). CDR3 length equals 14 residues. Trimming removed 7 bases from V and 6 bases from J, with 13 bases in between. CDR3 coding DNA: TGTGCCAGCACTAGAAGGGGTGGTAATTCACCCCTCCACTTT. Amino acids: CASTRRGGNSPLHF.

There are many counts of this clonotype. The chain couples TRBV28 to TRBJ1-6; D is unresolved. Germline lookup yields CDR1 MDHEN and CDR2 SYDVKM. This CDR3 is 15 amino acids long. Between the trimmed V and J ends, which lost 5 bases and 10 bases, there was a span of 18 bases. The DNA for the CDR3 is TGTGCCAGCAGTCTGACGACGGTGGAGGTCTCACCCCTCCACTTT. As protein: CASSLTTVEVSPLHF.

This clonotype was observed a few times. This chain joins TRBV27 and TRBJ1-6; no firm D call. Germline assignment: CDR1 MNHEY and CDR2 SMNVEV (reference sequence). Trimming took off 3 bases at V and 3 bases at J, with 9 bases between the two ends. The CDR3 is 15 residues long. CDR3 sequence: CASSFLSHYNSPLHF. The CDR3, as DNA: TGTGCCAGCAGTTTCCTGAGTCACTATAATTCACCCCTCCACTTT.

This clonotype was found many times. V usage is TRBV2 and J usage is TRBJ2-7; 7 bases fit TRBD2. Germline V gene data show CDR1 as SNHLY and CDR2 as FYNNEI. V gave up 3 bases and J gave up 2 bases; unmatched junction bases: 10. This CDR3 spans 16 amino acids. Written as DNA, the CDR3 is TGTGCCAGCAGTGAGGTTGGGGCTAGCGGAACCTACGAGCAGTACTTC. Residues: CASSEVGASGTYEQYF.

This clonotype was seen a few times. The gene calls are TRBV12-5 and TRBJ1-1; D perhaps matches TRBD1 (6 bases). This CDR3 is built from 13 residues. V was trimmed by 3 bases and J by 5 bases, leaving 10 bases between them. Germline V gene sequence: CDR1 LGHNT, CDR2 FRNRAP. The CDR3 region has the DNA TGTGCTAGTGGTTTCTCCGACAGGACTGAAGCTTTCTTT. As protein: CASGFSDRTEAFF. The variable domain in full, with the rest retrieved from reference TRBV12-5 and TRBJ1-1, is DARVTQTPRHKVTEMGQEVTMRCQPILGHNTVFWYRQTMMQGLELLAYFRNRAPLDDSGMPKDRFSAEMPDATLATLKIQPSEPRDSAVYFCASGFSDRTEAFFGQGTRLTVV.

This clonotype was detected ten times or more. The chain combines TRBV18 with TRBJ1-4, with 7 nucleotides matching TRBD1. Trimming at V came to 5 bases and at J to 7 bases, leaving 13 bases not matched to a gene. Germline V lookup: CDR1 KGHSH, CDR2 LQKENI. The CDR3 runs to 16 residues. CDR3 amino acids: CASSVPGTAVVEKLFF. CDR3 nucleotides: TGTGCCAGCTCAGTGCCCGGGACAGCGGTAGTTGAAAAACTGTTTTTT.